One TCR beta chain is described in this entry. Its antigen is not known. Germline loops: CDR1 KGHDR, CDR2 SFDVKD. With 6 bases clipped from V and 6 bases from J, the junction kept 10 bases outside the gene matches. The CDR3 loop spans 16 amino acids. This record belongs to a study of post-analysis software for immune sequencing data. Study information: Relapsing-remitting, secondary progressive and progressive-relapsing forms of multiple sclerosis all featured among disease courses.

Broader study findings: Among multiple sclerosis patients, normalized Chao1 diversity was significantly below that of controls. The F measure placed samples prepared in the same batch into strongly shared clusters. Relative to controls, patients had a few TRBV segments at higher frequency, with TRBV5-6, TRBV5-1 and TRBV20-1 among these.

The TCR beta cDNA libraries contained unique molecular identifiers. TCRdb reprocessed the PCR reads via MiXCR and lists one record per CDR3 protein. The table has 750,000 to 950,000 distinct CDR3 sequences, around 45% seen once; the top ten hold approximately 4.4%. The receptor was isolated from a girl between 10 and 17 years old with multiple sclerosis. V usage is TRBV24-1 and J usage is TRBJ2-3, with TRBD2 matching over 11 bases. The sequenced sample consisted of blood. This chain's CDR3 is CATSPASGRRMDTQYF. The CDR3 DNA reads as TGTGCCACCAGTCCGGCTAGCGGGAGGAGGATGGATACGCAGTATTTT.